This is a list of T cell receptor beta chains from one sample in a study of CD8 T cells in Susac syndrome. TCRdb analysed the immunoSEQ multiplex PCR reads with MiXCR anew, one entry per CDR3 protein. Among about 160,000 distinct CDR3 sequences listed, about 96% were seen once. Sequencing was carried out using CD4+ T cells from PBMCs. The receptors shown here come from a human donor with Susac syndrome. Each CDR3 is given with its conserved first and last residue. D genes are given only for firm matches. Not every row has a clone size; where given, it reads once, few, many or a size class.

d_call j_call clone_size v_call cdr3_nt cdr3_aa
TRBD1 TRBJ1-6 - TRBV4-1 TGCGCCAGCAGCCGCGGGACAGGAGCTTATGGATCCCTCCACTTT CASSRGTGAYGSLHF
- TRBJ2-5 - TRBV30 TGTGCCTGGAGTCACGGGGGAGGAGAGACCCAGTACTTC CAWSHGGGETQYF
- TRBJ2-6 - TRBV19 TGTGCCAGTAAGGACGGTTCTGGGGCCAACGTCCTGACTTTC CASKDGSGANVLTF
- TRBJ1-2 - TRBV12-3/TRBV12-4 TGTGCCAGCAGTTTAAGAGGGGCGAGAGGCTACACCTTC CASSLRGARGYTF
- TRBJ1-5 - TRBV7-8 TGTGCCAGCAGCTTATCCGGGCAGGGGAGTGTAGGCAATCAGCCCCAGCATTTT CASSLSGQGSVGNQPQHF
TRBD2 TRBJ2-4 - TRBV24-1 TGTGCCACCAGTGATTTGGGGGAGGGCCAGTACTTC CATSDLGEGQYF
- TRBJ2-1 - TRBV30 TGTGCCTGGAGATCGGGAGCGTGGGGTGAGCAGTTCTTC CAWRSGAWGEQFF
- TRBJ2-7 - TRBV28 TGTGCCAGCTCGGTAAGGGGGGGCGAAACCTACGAGCAGTACTTC CASSVRGGETYEQYF
- TRBJ1-2 - TRBV7-2 TGTGCCAGCAGCTTATACAGGGACTATGGCTACACCTTC CASSLYRDYGYTF
TRBD2 TRBJ2-5 - TRBV6-2/TRBV6-3 TGTGCCAGCAGTACCACCCGACTAGCGGAGACCCAGTACTTC CASSTTRLAETQYF
- TRBJ2-6 - TRBV6-1 TGTGCCAGCCAGTATGGGGCCAACGTCCTGACTTTC CASQYGANVLTF
TRBD1 TRBJ2-6 - TRBV11-1 TGTGCCAGCAGCTCCAGGGGGAATGGGGCCAACGTCCTGACTTTC CASSSRGNGANVLTF
- TRBJ2-3 - TRBV20-1 TGCAGTGCTCAATCTACCGCGACAGATACGCAGTATTTT CSAQSTATDTQYF
- TRBJ1-5 - TRBV12-3/TRBV12-4 TGTGCCAGCAGTTTAGACTCTACTTATAGCAATCAGCCCCAGCATTTT CASSLDSTYSNQPQHF
TRBD2 TRBJ2-7 - TRBV20-1 TGCAGTGCTATGGGAACTAGCGGCTCCTACGAGCAGTACTTC CSAMGTSGSYEQYF
- TRBJ2-3 - TRBV3-1 TGTGCCAGCAGCCAAGATCGGGGGGCCCCCGTAACGCAGTATTTT CASSQDRGAPVTQYF
- TRBJ2-1 - TRBV18 TGTGCCAGCACCTTAGGTAGGAACAATGAGCAGTTCTTC CASTLGRNNEQFF
- TRBJ1-5 - TRBV7-2 TGTGCCAGCAGCCCCTCGCTCAATCAGCCCCAGCATTTT CASSPSLNQPQHF
- TRBJ2-7 - TRBV15 TGTGCCACCAGCGGCAACTCCTACGAGCAGTACTTC CATSGNSYEQYF
- TRBJ1-1 - TRBV28 TGTGCCAGCAGTTTTCGGTTGACAGCCGCAAACACTGAAGCTTTCTTT CASSFRLTAANTEAFF
TRBD1 TRBJ2-2 - TRBV30 TGTGCCTGGAGTCCGGGACAGGGGAGAACCGGGGAGCTGTTTTTT CAWSPGQGRTGELFF
- TRBJ2-2 - TRBV11-2 TGTGCCAGCAGCTTTGGGAGGACCGGGGAGCTGTTTTTT CASSFGRTGELFF
TRBD2 TRBJ2-2 - TRBV9 TGTGCCAGCAGAAGGACTAGCGTGAACACCGGGGAGCTGTTTTTT CASRRTSVNTGELFF
TRBD1 TRBJ2-7 - TRBV28 TGTGCCAGCAGCGTCCGGACAGGGGTAACCTACGAGCAGTACTTC CASSVRTGVTYEQYF
- TRBJ1-1 - TRBV6-2/TRBV6-3 TGTGCCAGCAGTTATCAAACTGAAGCTTTCTTT CASSYQTEAFF
- TRBJ2-2 - TRBV2 TGTGCCAGCAGTGAAAGAACGAACACCGGGGAGCTGTTTTTT CASSERTNTGELFF
- TRBJ1-5 - TRBV7-2 TGTGCCAGCAGCTTAGGGATGACGGGGAATCAGCCCCAGCATTTT CASSLGMTGNQPQHF
TRBD1 TRBJ2-3 once TRBV29-1 TGCAGCGTTGAAGTCAGGGGGAGATTCACAGATACGCAGTATTTT CSVEVRGRFTDTQYF
- TRBJ1-2 - TRBV6-6 TGTGCCAGCGGCCGAGGGGGCTACACCTTC CASGRGGYTF
- TRBJ2-7 once TRBV5-1 TGCGCCAGCAGCCGGACAGTCCACGAGCAGTACTTC CASSRTVHEQYF
TRBD1 TRBJ2-5 - TRBV29-1 TGCAGCGTTCCAGGGACAGCCCAAGAGACCCAGTACTTC CSVPGTAQETQYF
TRBD1 TRBJ2-7 - TRBV6-2/TRBV6-3 TGTGCCAGCAGCTGGGGACAGGGGTCCTACGAGCAGTACTTC CASSWGQGSYEQYF
- TRBJ1-1 - TRBV9 TGTGCCAGCAGCGTAGGCACCTCCGCGGTGAACACTGAAGCTTTCTTT CASSVGTSAVNTEAFF
TRBD2 TRBJ2-1 once TRBV6-1 TGTGCCAGCACCGCTAGGGCGGGAGGGTTTTCCTACAATGAGCAGTTCTTC CASTARAGGFSYNEQFF
- TRBJ1-1 - TRBV29-1 TGCAGCGGGGCCTTAGGTGGGGACACTGAAGCTTTCTTT CSGALGGDTEAFF
- TRBJ1-2 - TRBV18 TGTGCCAGCTCACCGAGTCAGGGCCTTATAGGCTACACCTTC CASSPSQGLIGYTF
- TRBJ2-1 - TRBV20-1 TGCAGTGCTAGAGGGGTCGGTGAGCAGTTCTTC CSARGVGEQFF
- TRBJ2-5 - TRBV30 TGTGCCTGGAGTGTTTCGGAGACCCAGTACTTC CAWSVSETQYF
- TRBJ2-7 - TRBV21-1 TGTGCCAGCAGCAAAGCGATAGAGGGGGCTTGGTACGAGCAGTACTTC CASSKAIEGAWYEQYF
TRBD1 TRBJ2-1 - TRBV18 TGTGCCAGCTCACAGGAGACAGGGATCAATGAGCAGTTCTTC CASSQETGINEQFF
TRBD2 TRBJ2-3 - TRBV5-1 TGCGCCAGCAGCCGCTTGGAGACTAGCGCCAAAGATACGCAGTATTTT CASSRLETSAKDTQYF
- TRBJ1-2 - TRBV28 TGTGCCAGCAGACCCCAGACAGCATCCTATGGCTACACCTTC CASRPQTASYGYTF
- TRBJ2-1 - TRBV7-8 TGTGCCAGCAGCTTAGAGGCCAGGTACAATGAGCAGTTCTTC CASSLEARYNEQFF
TRBD1 TRBJ1-2 - TRBV10-3 TGTGCCATCAGCGACAGGGGATATGGCTACACCTTC CAISDRGYGYTF